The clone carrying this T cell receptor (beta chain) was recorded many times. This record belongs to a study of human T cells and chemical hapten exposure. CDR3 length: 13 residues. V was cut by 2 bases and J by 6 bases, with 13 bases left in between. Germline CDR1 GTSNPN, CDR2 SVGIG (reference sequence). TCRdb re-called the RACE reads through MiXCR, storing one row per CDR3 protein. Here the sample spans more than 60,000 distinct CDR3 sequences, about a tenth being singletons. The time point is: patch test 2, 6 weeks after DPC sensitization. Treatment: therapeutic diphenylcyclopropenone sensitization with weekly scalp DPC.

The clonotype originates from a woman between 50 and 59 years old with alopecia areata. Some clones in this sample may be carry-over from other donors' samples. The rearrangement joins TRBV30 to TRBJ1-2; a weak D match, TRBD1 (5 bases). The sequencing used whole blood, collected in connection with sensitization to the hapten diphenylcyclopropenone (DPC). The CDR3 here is CAWSRDRPNGYTF. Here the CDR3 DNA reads TGTGCCTGGAGTCGGGACCGACCGAATGGCTACACCTTC.